This T cell receptor (beta chain) was documented in a study of blood T cell repertoires in COVID-19. Study overall: Samples taken during acute and convalescent COVID-19 were collected in the United States, Italy and Spain.

V lost 0 bases and J lost 4, with 4 bases in between. In germline, CDR1 is SGHRS, CDR2 YFSETQ. CDR3 length equals 12 residues. Sequencing was performed with immunoSEQ multiplex PCR; in TCRdb, only in-frame clones are kept and a portion is missing. The sample consists of over 200,000 clones, 88% of them appearing once. The sequencing input was peripheral blood. The chain links TRBV5-1 to TRBJ2-5; D uncertain. This clonotype was obtained from a man aged 55 to 70 who had recovered from COVID-19. The chain's CDR3 is CASSLVLETQYF. CDR3 DNA: TGCGCCAGCAGCTTGGTTCTAGAGACCCAGTACTTC.